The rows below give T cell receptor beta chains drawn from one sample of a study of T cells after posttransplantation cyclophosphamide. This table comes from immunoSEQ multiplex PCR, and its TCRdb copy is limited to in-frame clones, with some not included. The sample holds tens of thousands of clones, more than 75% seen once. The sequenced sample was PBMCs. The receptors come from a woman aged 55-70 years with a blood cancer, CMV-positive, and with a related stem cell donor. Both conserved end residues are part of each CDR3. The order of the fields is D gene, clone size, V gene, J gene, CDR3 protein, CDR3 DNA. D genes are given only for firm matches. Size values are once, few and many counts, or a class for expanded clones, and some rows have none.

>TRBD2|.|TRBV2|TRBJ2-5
CASSDGGSQETQYF
TGTGCCAGCAGTGACGGCGGGAGCCAAGAGACCCAGTACTTC
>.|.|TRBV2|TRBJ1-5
CASSEDRTPNWPQHF
TGTGCCAGCAGTGAAGACCGGACACCAAATTGGCCCCAGCATTTT
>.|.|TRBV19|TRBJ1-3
CASSMVFGYSGNTIYF
TGTGCCAGTAGTATGGTGTTCGGTTACTCTGGAAACACCATATATTTT
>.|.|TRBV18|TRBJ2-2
CASSPLANTGELFF
TGTGCCAGCTCACCTCTAGCGAACACCGGGGAGCTGTTTTTT
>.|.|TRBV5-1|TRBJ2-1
CASSPEGDVLDEQFF
TGCGCCAGCAGCCCCGAGGGGGACGTTCTGGATGAGCAGTTCTTC
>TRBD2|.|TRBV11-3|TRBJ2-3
CASSLGAPGTSGHSADTQYF
TGTGCCAGCAGCTTAGGTGCTCCCGGGACTAGCGGCCATAGCGCAGATACGCAGTATTTT
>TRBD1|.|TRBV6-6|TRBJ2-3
CASSYGGQSTDTQYF
TGTGCCAGCAGTTATGGGGGACAGAGCACAGATACGCAGTATTTT
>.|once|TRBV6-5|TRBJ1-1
CASSYGRRLKTEAFF
TGTGCCAGCAGTTACGGGCGGAGGCTGAAAACTGAAGCTTTCTTT
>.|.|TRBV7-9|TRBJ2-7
CASSLWPYEQYF
TGTGCCAGCAGCTTATGGCCCTACGAGCAGTACTTC
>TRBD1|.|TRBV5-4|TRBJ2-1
CASTPQGVAIVSEQFF
TGTGCCAGCACCCCCCAGGGGGTAGCGATAGTGTCTGAGCAGTTCTTC